This TCR beta chain appears in the sequencing data of a study of blood T cell repertoires in COVID-19. A single count supports this clone. Cohort allocation depended upon clinical history that participants reported. The assay was immunoSEQ multiplex PCR, and TCRdb's table has in-frame clones only and misses some. The sample consists of 60,000 to 75,000 clones, under 80% of them appearing once. Trimming cost V 3 bases and J 2 bases, with 8 bases left between them. CDR3 size: 15 residues. Looked up from germline, CDR1 is MDHEN and CDR2 is SYDVKM. This receptor was obtained from a woman between 55 and 75 years old who had been exposed to COVID-19. V gene TRBV28 combines with J gene TRBJ1-6; D is unclear. Sequencing was carried out using PBMCs or T cells enriched from blood (not recorded which). The CDR3 reads CASSFRGTYNSPLHF. The CDR3 DNA reads as TGTGCCAGCAGTTTCCGGGGAACCTATAATTCACCCCTCCACTTT.